This T cell receptor (beta chain) was identified during a study of blood T cell repertoires in COVID-19. Background on the study: COVID-19 samples from acute and convalescent phases originated in the United States, Italy and Spain.

Trimming cost V 1 base and J 5 bases; bases outside gene matches: 7. The CDR3 totals 16 residues. The germline V gene has CDR1 SSHAT and CDR2 FNYEAQ (reference sequence). Everyone who took part was about 18 to 90 years old, and they came from roughly 25 US areas. Cohort allocation depended upon clinical history that participants reported. Recovered status applied to Cohort 3 donors who had two consecutive negative PCRs. It also applied to those with clearance or with symptom resolution. Clones were read by immunoSEQ multiplex PCR, and TCRdb kept only the in-frame ones, dropping some. The sample comprises roughly 520,000 clones, roughly 90% of which are singletons, and approximately 1.8% rests with the top ten.

This TCR was sampled from a woman aged 40 to 55 who had recovered from COVID-19. The V and J genes are TRBV7-7 and TRBJ2-3; 9 bases are a match to TRBD2. The sample was PBMCs or T cells enriched from blood (not recorded which). In DNA form, the CDR3 reads TGTGCCAGCAGCTTAGGGGTAGCGGGAGAGGTAGATACGCAGTATTTT. The encoded protein is CASSLGVAGEVDTQYF.